The clone carrying this TCR beta chain was seen a few times. CDR1 is SGHRS and CDR2 is YFSETQ in the germline V gene. Trimming cost V 4 bases and J 1 base; bases outside gene matches: 4. The length of the CDR3 is 16 residues. The sample comes from a study of blood T cell repertoires in COVID-19. The table came from immunoSEQ multiplex PCR; TCRdb's copy has only in-frame clones and leaves some out. The top ten clones hold 10% of a sample with 65,000 to 90,000 clones, roughly 86% of them seen once. The receptor comes from a man aged 60 to 69 with acute or convalescent COVID-19. The chain joins TRBV5-1 to TRBJ2-3, with TRBD2 matching over 12 bases. Sequenced input: peripheral blood. This CDR3 is CASSPTSGGRTDTQYF. The CDR3 DNA sequence: TGCGCCAGCAGCCCGACTAGCGGGGGACGCACAGATACGCAGTATTTT.